This T cell receptor (beta chain) was documented in a study of blood T cell repertoires in COVID-19. At the level of the study: PBMCs, B-cell-depleted T cells, or T cells were the source of the cDNA or gDNA that made up the material.

Sequenced by immunoSEQ multiplex PCR; TCRdb stores in-frame clones only, minus some. The sample lists 95,000 to 110,000 clones; around 89% were seen once. Sequenced: peripheral blood. This clonotype originated in a man aged 50-59 years with active or convalescent COVID-19.

CDR3 residues: CATSDPSGASGRETQYF. CDR3 nucleotide sequence: TGTGCCACCAGTGACCCCTCGGGGGCTAGCGGGAGGGAGACCCAGTACTTC. This chain joins TRBV24-1 and TRBJ2-5, with 11 bases that match TRBD2. The V and J ends lost 4 bases and 5 bases, in that order; junction bases with no gene match: 11. This CDR3 region has 17 residues. Germline assignment: CDR1 KGHDR and CDR2 SFDVKD.